This T cell receptor (beta chain) was obtained from a study of CD8+CD57+ T cells in acquired aplastic anemia. Whole-study context: About 3 ug was the average amount of DNA from sorted CD4+ and CD8+ cells.

Template material for TCR beta VDJ and CDR3 profiling consisted of genomic DNA. TCRdb itself ran the reads through MiXCR, one entry per CDR3 protein. The sample holds about 150,000 distinct CDR3 sequences, about 48% seen once. Whoever was chosen for sequencing had shown CD8+CD57+ cell expansion by flow cytometry. Every patient presented with severe acquired aplastic anemia. The receptor comes from a human donor with aplastic anemia. The sequencing sample was made of sorted CD4+, CD8+, or CD8+CD57+ T cells (not recorded which) from PBMCs.

CDR3 nucleotides: TGTGCCAGCAGTGAAGGGATAGGGGAGGAGACCCAGTACTTC. This sequence encodes CASSEGIGEETQYF. V gene TRBV2 combines with J gene TRBJ2-5; either TRBD1 or TRBD2 may supply D (5 bases each). The CDR3 is 14 amino acids. V lost 1 base and J lost 5, with 11 bases in between. Germline CDR1 is SNHLY and CDR2 is FYNNEI.